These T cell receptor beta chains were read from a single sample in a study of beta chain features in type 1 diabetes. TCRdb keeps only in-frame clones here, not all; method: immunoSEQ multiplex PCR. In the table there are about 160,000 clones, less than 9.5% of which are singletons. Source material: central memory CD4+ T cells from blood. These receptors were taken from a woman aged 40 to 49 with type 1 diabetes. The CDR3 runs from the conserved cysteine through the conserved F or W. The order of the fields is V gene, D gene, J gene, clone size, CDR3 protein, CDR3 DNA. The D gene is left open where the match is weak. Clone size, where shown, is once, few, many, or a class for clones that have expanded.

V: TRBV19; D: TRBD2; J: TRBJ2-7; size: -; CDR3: CASSNPAGGLAGDSGYEQYF; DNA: TGTGCCAGTAGTAACCCCGCCGGGGGACTAGCGGGGGACTCCGGGTACGAGCAGTACTTC
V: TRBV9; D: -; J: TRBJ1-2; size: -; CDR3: CASSGGAGKHYGYTF; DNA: TGTGCCAGCAGCGGTGGGGCCGGAAAGCACTATGGCTACACCTTC
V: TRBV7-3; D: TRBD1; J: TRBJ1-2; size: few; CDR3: CASSLTGGENYGYTF; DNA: TGTGCCAGCAGCTTGACAGGGGGCGAGAATTATGGCTACACCTTC
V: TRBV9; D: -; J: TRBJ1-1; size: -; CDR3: CASSVQANTEAFF; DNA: TGTGCCAGCAGCGTACAAGCGAACACTGAAGCTTTCTTT
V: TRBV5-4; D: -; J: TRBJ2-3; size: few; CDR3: CASSPRPGDTQYF; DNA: TGTGCCAGCAGCCCCCGTCCGGGAGATACGCAGTATTTT
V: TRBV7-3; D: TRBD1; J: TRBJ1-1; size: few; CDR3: CASSLTNRGTEAFF; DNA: TGTGCCAGCAGCTTAACGAACAGGGGGACTGAAGCTTTCTTT
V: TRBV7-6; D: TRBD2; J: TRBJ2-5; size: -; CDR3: CASTREGWETQYF; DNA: TGTGCCAGCACCCGGGAGGGATGGGAGACCCAGTACTTC
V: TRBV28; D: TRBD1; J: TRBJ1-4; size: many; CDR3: CATQPGQGRGNEKLFF; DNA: TGTGCCACCCAGCCGGGACAGGGGCGTGGGAATGAAAAACTGTTTTTT
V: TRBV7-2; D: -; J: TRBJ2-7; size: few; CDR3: CASKGPSYEQYF; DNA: TGTGCCAGCAAGGGGCCGTCCTACGAGCAGTACTTC
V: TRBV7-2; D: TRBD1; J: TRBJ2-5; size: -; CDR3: CASSLVIGGRGRSETQYF; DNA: TGTGCCAGCAGCTTAGTAATAGGCGGCAGGGGGCGGTCAGAGACCCAGTACTTC
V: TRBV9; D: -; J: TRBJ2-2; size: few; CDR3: CASSGLQRTGELFF; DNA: TGTGCCAGCAGCGGACTACAGAGGACCGGGGAGCTGTTTTTT
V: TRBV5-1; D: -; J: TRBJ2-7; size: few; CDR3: CASSPRGQASYEQYF; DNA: TGCGCCAGCAGCCCCCGAGGGCAGGCCTCCTACGAGCAGTACTTC
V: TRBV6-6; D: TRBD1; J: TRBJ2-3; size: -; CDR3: CASRPRQGVTDTQYF; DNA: TGTGCCAGCAGGCCACGACAGGGAGTCACAGATACGCAGTATTTT
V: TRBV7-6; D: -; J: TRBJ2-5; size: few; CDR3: CASSLVFGGGETQYF; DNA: TGTGCCAGCAGCTTAGTTTTCGGAGGAGGGGAGACCCAGTACTTC
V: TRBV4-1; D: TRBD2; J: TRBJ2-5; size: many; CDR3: CASSDPRGETQYF; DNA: TGCGCCAGCAGTGATCCGCGGGGGGAGACCCAGTACTTC
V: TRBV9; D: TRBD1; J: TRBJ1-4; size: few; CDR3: CASSTSGTGLDEKLFF; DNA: TGTGCCAGCAGCACCTCCGGGACAGGGCTCGATGAAAAACTGTTTTTT
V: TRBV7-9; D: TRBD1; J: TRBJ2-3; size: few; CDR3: CASSSGQGQHTTDTQYF; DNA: TGTGCCAGCAGCTCCGGACAGGGACAACACACAACAGATACGCAGTATTTT
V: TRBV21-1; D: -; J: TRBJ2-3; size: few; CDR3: CATLSGSIDTQYF; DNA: TGTGCCACCCTGAGCGGGAGTATAGATACGCAGTATTTT
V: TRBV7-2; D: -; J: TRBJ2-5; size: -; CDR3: CASSLSRGETQYF; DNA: TGTGCCAGCAGCTTAAGCAGGGGAGAGACCCAGTACTTC
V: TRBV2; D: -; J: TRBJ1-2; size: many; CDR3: CASSAGSANYGYTF; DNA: TGTGCCAGCAGTGCAGGTTCAGCTAACTATGGCTACACCTTC
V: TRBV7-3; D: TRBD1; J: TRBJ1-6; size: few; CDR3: CASSLNPAGQGSPLHF; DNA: TGTGCCAGCAGCTTAAATCCCGCGGGACAGGGTTCACCCCTCCACTTT
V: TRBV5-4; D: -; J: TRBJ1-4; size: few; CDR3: CASSVRDSYSSEKLFF; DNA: TGTGCCAGCAGCGTCCGGGACTCATATTCCTCTGAAAAACTGTTTTTT
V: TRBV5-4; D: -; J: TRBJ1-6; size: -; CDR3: CASSLSQGDRGNSPLHF; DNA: TGTGCCAGCAGCTTGAGTCAAGGGGATAGGGGCAATTCACCCCTCCACTTT
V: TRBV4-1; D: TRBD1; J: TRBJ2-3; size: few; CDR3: CASSPGTGSKVDTQYF; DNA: TGCGCCAGCAGCCCGGGGACAGGGTCTAAAGTGGATACGCAGTATTTT
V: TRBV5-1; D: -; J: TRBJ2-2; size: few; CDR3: CASSPSGNGELFF; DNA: TGCGCCAGCAGCCCCTCAGGGAACGGGGAGCTGTTTTTT